A few counts support the clone carrying this T cell receptor (beta chain). This CDR3 region has 15 residues. V was shortened by 1 base and J by 4 bases, with 10 bases between the two germline ends. Germline V gene lookup returns CDR1 SGHTA and CDR2 FQGNSA. Splitting of each subset's genomic DNA was done evenly across several immunoSEQ plates. PCR replicates performed on unsorted PBMC used roughly 300 ng DNA, 30,000 or so T cell genomes. Sequenced by immunoSEQ multiplex PCR; TCRdb stores in-frame clones only, minus some. The repertoire consists of approximately 500,000 clones, with 70% to 85% occurring once and the leading ten covering around 12%. The donors were adults (healthy and HIV-negative) with no recent acute infections or vaccinations. These data come from a study of shared clonotypes between healthy human individuals.

The clonotype originates from a woman between 35 and 50 years old in good health. Some clones in this sample may be carry-over from other donors' samples. Sample: PBMCs. The V gene is TRBV7-2, the J gene TRBJ2-2, with TRBD1 as a possible D gene (5 bases). CDR3 nucleotide sequence: TGTGCCAGCAGCTTAGTCAGGGTTGGCACCGGGGAGCTGTTTTTT. Residues: CASSLVRVGTGELFF.